The entry below gives a single T cell receptor (beta chain) sequence along with its context. The assay was immunoSEQ multiplex PCR, and TCRdb's table has in-frame clones only and misses some. In the table there are hundreds of thousands of clones, 80% to 95% of which are singletons. J gave up 10 bases and V 1 base, and 12 bases lay outside the gene matches. The CDR3 spans 15 residues. Germline-derived CDR1 and CDR2 are SQVTM and ANQGSEA. The data derive from a study of control samples from healthy donors and cancer patients. This TCR was recovered from a man aged 35 to 55 with head and neck cancer. The V and J genes are TRBV29-1 and TRBJ2-1; 8 bases are a match to TRBD1. Material for sequencing was PBMCs. The CDR3 DNA sequence: TGCAGCGTTGAAGGTTGGGACAGGAGTGGACAGGAGCAGTTCTTC. This gives the protein CSVEGWDRSGQEQFF.